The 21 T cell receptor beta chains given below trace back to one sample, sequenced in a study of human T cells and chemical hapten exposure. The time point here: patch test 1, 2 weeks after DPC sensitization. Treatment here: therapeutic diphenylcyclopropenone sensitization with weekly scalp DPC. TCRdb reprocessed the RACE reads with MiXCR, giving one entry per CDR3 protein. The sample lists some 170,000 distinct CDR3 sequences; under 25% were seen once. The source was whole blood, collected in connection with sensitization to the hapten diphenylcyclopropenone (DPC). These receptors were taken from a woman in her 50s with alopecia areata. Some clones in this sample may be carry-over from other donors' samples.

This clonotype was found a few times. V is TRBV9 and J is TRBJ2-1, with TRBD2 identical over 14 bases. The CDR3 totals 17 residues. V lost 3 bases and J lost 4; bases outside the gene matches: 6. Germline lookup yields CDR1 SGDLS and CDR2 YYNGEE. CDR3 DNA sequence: TGTGCCAGCAGCGCGACTAGCGGGAGGGCATTTTACAATGAGCAGTTCTTC. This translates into CASSATSGRAFYNEQFF. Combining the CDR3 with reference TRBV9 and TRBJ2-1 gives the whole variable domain DSGVTQTPKHLITATGQRVTLRCSPRSGDLSVYWYQQSLDQGLQFLIQYYNGEERAKGNILERFSAQQFPDLHSELNLSSLELGDSALYFCASSATSGRAFYNEQFFGPGTRLTVL.

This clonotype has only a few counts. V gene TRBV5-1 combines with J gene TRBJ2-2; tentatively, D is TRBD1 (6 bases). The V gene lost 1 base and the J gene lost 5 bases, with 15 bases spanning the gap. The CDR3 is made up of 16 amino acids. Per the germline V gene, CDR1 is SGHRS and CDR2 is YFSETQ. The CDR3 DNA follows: TGCGCCAGCAGCTTGAGGATGGGGGCGCCGACCGGGGAGCTGTTTTTT. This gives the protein CASSLRMGAPTGELFF.

In nucleotides, the CDR3 is TGTGCCAGCAGTGAATGGCAGGGGGTGGGTCAGCCCCAGCATTTT. Translated: CASSEWQGVGQPQHF. The chain employs TRBV2 and TRBJ1-5; TRBD1 agrees at 7 bases. Germline V CDR1 and CDR2: SNHLY, FYNNEI. J lost 6 bases, V lost 2 bases, and 7 bases had no gene match. The CDR3 has 15 amino acids.

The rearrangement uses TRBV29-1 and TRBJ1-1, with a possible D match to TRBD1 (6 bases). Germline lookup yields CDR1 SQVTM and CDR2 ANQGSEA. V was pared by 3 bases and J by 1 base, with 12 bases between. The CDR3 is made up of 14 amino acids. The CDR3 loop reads CSVETGNGNTEAFF. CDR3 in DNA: TGCAGCGTTGAGACAGGCAACGGGAACACTGAAGCTTTCTTT. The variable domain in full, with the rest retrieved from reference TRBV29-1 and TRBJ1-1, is SAVISQKPSRDICQRGTSLTIQCQVDSQVTMMFWYRQQPGQSLTLIATANQGSEATYESGFVIDKFPISRPNLTFSTLTVSNMSPEDSSIYLCSVETGNGNTEAFFGQGTRLTVV.

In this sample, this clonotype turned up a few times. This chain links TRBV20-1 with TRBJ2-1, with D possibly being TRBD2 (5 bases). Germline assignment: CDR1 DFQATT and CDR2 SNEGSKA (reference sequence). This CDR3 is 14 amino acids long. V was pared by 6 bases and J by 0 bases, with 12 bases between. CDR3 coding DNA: TGCAGTGCCCTAGGACTTTTCTCCTACAATGAGCAGTTCTTC. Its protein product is CSALGLFSYNEQFF.

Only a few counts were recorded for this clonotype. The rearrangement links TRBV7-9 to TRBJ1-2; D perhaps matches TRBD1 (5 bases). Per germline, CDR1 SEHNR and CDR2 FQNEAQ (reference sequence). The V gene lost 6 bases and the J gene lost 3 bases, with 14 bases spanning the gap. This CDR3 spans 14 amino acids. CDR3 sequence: CASSPTGGDYGYTF. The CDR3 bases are TGTGCCAGCAGTCCAACAGGAGGGGACTATGGCTACACCTTC.

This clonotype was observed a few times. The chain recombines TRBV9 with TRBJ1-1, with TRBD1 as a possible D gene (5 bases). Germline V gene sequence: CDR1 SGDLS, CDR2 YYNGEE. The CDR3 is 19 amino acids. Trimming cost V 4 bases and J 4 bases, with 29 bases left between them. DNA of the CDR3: TGTGCCAGCAGCCCCTTAGGGGACCGGTCCTTTCGTTGGGGCACTGAAGCTTTCTTT. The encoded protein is CASSPLGDRSFRWGTEAFF.

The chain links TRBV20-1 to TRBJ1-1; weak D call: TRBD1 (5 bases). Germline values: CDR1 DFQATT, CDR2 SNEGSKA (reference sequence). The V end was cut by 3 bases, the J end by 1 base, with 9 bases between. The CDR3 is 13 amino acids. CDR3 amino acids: CSARPRANTEAFF. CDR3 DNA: TGCAGTGCTAGGCCCAGGGCGAACACTGAAGCTTTCTTT.

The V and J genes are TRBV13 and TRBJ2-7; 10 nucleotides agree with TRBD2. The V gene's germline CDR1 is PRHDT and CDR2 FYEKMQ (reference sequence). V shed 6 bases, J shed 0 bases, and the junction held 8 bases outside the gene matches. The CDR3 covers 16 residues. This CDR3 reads CASSWTSGYSSYEQYF. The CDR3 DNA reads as TGTGCCAGCAGTTGGACTAGCGGCTATAGCTCCTACGAGCAGTACTTC.

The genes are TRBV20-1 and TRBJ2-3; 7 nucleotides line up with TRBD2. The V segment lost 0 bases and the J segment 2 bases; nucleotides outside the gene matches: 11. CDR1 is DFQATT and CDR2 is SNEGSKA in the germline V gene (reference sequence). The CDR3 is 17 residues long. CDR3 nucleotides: TGCAGTGCTAGAGATCCATTCGCGGGGGTTTACACAGATACGCAGTATTTT. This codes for CSARDPFAGVYTDTQYF.

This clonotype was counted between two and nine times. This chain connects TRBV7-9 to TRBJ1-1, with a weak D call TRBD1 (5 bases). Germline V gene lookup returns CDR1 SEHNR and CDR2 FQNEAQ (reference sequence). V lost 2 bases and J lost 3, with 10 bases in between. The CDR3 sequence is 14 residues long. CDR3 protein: CASSLFMGDTEAFF. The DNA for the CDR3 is TGTGCCAGCAGCTTATTTATGGGGGACACTGAAGCTTTCTTT.

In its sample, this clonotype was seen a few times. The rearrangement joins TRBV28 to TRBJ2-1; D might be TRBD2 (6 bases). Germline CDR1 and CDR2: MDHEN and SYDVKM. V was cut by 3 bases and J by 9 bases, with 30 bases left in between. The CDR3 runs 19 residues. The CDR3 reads CASSFCFRTHGTGVCEQFF. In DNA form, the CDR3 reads TGTGCCAGCAGTTTTTGTTTCCGAACCCACGGGACGGGGGTATGTGAGCAGTTCTTC. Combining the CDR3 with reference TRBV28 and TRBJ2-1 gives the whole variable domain DVKVTQSSRYLVKRTGEKVFLECVQDMDHENMFWYRQDPGLGLRLIYFSYDVKMKEKGDIPEGYSVSREKKERFSLILESASTNQTSMYLCASSFCFRTHGTGVCEQFFGPGTRLTVL.

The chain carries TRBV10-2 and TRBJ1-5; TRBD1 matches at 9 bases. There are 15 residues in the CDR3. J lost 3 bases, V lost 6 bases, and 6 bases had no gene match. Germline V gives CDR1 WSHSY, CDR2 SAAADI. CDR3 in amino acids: CASRGQGIYNQPQHF. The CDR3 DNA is TGCGCCAGCAGAGGACAGGGGATCTACAATCAGCCCCAGCATTTT.

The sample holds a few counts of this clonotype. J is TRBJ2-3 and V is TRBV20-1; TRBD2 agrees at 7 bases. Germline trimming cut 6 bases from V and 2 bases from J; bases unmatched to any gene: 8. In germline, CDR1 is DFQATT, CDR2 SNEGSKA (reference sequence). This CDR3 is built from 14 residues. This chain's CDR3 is CSAHLADHTDTQYF. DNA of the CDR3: TGCAGTGCCCACCTAGCGGACCACACAGATACGCAGTATTTT.

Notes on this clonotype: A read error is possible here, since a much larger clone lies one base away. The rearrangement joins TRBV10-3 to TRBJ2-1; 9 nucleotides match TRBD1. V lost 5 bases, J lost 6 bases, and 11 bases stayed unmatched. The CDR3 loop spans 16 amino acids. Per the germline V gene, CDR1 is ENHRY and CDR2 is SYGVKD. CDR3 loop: CAISPSNGQGCNEQFF. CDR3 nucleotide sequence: TGTGCCATCAGTCCGTCCAATGGACAGGGGTGCAATGAGCAGTTCTTC.

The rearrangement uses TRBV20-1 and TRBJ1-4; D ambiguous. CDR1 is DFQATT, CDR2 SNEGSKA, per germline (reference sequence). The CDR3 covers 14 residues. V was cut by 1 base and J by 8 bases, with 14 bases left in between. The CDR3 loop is CSARGWGEREKLFF. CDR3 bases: TGCAGTGCTAGAGGGTGGGGTGAGCGCGAAAAACTGTTTTTT.

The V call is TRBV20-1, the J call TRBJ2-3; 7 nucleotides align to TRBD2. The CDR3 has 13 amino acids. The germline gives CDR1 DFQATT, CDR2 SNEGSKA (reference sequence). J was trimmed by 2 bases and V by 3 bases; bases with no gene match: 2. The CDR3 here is CSASSGITDTQYF. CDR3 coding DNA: TGCAGTGCTAGCAGCGGGATCACAGATACGCAGTATTTT.

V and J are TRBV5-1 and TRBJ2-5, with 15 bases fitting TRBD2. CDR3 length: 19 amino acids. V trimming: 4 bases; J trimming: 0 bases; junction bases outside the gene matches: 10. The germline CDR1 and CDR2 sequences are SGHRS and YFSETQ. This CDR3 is CASSLGLAGGPGYQETQYF. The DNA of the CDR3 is TGCGCCAGCAGCCTGGGACTAGCGGGAGGACCGGGGTACCAAGAGACCCAGTACTTC.

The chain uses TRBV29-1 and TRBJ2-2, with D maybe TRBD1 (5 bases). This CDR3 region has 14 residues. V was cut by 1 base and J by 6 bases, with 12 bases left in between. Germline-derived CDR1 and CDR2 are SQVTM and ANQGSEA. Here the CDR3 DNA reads TGCAGCGTTGAAGCAGGGAATCTGGCCGGGGAGCTGTTTTTT. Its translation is CSVEAGNLAGELFF.

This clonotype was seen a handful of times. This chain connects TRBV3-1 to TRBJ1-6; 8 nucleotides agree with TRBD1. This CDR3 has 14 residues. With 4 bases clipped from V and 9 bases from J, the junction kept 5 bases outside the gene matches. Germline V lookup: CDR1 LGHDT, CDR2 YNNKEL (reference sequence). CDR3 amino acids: CASSRDRLGSPLHF. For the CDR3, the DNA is TGTGCCAGCAGCCGGGACAGGCTCGGTTCACCCCTCCACTTT.

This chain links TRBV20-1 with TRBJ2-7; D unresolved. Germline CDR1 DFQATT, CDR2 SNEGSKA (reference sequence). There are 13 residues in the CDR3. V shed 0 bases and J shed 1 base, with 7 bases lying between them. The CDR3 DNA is TGCAGTGCTAGAGATGGAACTTCCTACGAGCAGTACTTC. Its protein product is CSARDGTSYEQYF.